This T cell receptor beta chain was sequenced for a study of T cell repertoires in cytomegalovirus infection. Study in general: CMV epitopes that were recently identified and HLA-C-restricted were used alongside well-studied HLA-B-restricted ones. CMV infection and matching HLA type were both indicated by public TCR beta signatures.

In the case of this clonotype: The antigen is unknown.

Germline CDR1 reads LNHDA; CDR2 reads SQIVND (reference sequence). The CDR3 is made up of 16 amino acids. The V and J ends lost 9 bases and 4 bases respectively, with 24 bases between them. TCRdb fed the reads into MiXCR, producing one record per CDR3 protein. This sample yields 900,000 to 950,000 distinct CDR3 sequences, of which 31% are seen a single time; more than 13% belongs to the top ten. General study results and limits: HLA-C-restricted CMV clonotypes gave the most frequent clonotype in two of eight donors.

The receptor's source is a human donor in good health (CMV status not recorded). Some clones in this sample may be carry-over from other donors' samples. The J gene is TRBJ1-1, the V gene TRBV19; TRBD1 might be the D (5 bases). Sample: cultured CD8+ T cells from PBMCs, taken from culture after CMV antigen stimulation. The CDR3 sequence is CASSQLFGGVRTEAFF. Here the CDR3 DNA reads TGTGCCAGCTCACAACTATTCGGGGGAGTACGCACTGAAGCTTTCTTT.